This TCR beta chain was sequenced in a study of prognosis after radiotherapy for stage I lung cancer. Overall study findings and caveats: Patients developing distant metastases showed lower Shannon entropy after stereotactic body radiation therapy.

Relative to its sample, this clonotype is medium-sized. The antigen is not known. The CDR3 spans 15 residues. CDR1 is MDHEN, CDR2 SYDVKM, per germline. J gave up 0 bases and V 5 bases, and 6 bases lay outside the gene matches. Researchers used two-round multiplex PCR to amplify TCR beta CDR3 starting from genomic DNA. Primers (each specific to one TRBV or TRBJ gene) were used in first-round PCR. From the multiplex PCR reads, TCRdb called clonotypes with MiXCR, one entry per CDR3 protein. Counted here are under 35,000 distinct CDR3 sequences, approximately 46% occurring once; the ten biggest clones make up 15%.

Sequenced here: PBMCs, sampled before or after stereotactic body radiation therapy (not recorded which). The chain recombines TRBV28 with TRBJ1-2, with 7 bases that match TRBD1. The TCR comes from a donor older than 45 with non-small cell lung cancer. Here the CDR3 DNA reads TGTGCCAGCAGTCCTGGAGGGGGCGCTAACTATGGCTACACCTTC. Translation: CASSPGGGANYGYTF.